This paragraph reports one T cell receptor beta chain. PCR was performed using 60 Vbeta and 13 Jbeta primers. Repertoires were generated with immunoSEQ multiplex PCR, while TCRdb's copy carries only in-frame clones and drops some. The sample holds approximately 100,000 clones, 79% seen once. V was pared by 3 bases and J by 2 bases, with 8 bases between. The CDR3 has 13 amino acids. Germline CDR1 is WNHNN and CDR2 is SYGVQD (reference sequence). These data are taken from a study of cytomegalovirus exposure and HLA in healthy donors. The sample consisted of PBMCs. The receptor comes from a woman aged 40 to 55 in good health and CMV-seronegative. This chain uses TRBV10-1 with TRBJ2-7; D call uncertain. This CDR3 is CASSESAAYEQYF. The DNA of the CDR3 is TGCGCCAGCAGTGAAAGCGCGGCCTACGAGCAGTACTTC.